This TCR beta chain originates from a study of blood T cell repertoires in COVID-19. Study-level background: Some COVID-19 samples were acute and others convalescent; all came from the United States, Italy and Spain. The analysed material was cDNA or gDNA that came from T cells, B-cell-depleted T cells, or PBMCs.

Per germline, CDR1 GTSNPN and CDR2 SVGIG (reference sequence). This CDR3 has 14 amino acids. V lost 0 bases, J lost 6 bases, and 4 bases stayed unmatched. Only one count was recorded for this clone. Original analysis: Cell counts per sample came from amplifying reference gene primers. This table comes from immunoSEQ multiplex PCR, and its TCRdb copy is limited to in-frame clones, with some not included. The V and J calls and clone size are taken from that table; D and trimming were inferred from the DNA. Of approximately 200,000 clones listed, 65% to 85% are singletons. V gene TRBV30 combines with J gene TRBJ2-5, with 10 bases aligning to TRBD2. The clonotype comes from a woman aged 25 to 39 who had recovered from COVID-19. The sample consisted of peripheral blood. Here the CDR3 reads CAWSVSGRAKTQYF. The CDR3 nucleotides are TGTGCCTGGAGTGTCAGCGGGAGGGCAAAGACCCAGTACTTC.